One and the same sample provided the 24 T cell receptor beta chains below, sequenced in a study of blood T cell repertoires in COVID-19 (dated by TCRdb to the early 2020s). The library was built by means of the immunoSEQ multiplex PCR assay. TCRdb took this table from immuneACCESS and kept in-frame rearrangements with V and J called. Such tables lack part of the clones; where checked against another copy, unresolved V genes explain under half of the gap, and the rest is unexplained. Within this sample are around 92,000 clones, with roughly nine tenths of them counted one time only. In total, the top ten clones hold more than 4.5% of the sample. What was sequenced was peripheral blood. The receptor source for this set is a woman older than 75 with active COVID-19.

The chain uses TRBV27 and TRBJ1-4; 10 bases match TRBD1. Trimming removed 6 bases from V and 6 bases from J; junction bases left unmatched: 7. The length of the CDR3 is 15 residues. Germline CDR1 MNHEY, CDR2 SMNVEV (reference sequence). This CDR3 is CASRSHGTGDEKLFF. Here the CDR3 DNA reads TGTGCCAGCAGGTCCCACGGGACAGGGGATGAAAAACTGTTTTTT.

The chain couples TRBV6-4 to TRBJ2-1, with 7 bases identical to TRBD2. The CDR3 runs to 17 residues. The germline gives CDR1 MRHNA, CDR2 SNTAGT. V lost 0 bases and J lost 10; bases outside the gene matches: 15. The CDR3 region is CASSDSINLAGVEEQFF. The CDR3 coding sequence is TGTGCCAGCAGTGACTCGATAAATCTTGCGGGAGTTGAGGAGCAGTTCTTC.

The chain links TRBV19 to TRBJ2-1, with D possibly being TRBD2 (7 bases). V was shortened by 6 bases and J by 9 bases, with 15 bases between the two germline ends. CDR3 length equals 13 residues. Germline assignment: CDR1 LNHDA and CDR2 SQIVND (reference sequence). CDR3 bases: TGTGCCAGTAGGGAGAACAGGGAGGGTGAGCAGTTCTTC. Its protein is CASRENREGEQFF.

This clone occurred once. The gene calls are TRBV4-1 and TRBJ2-1; 11 bases match TRBD2. Germline values: CDR1 MGHRA, CDR2 YSYEKL. The V segment lost 6 bases and the J segment 8 bases; nucleotides outside the gene matches: 9. The CDR3 is 15 amino acids. Written as DNA, the CDR3 is TGCGCCAGCAGATGGGGTCTAGCGGGAGGCGATGAGCAGTTCTTC. Translated: CASRWGLAGGDEQFF.

The chain has TRBV10-3 and TRBJ2-5; D may be TRBD1 (6 bases). V lost 0 bases and J lost 1, with 12 bases in between. The length of the CDR3 is 16 residues. CDR1 ENHRY and CDR2 SYGVKD come from the germline V gene. CDR3 coding DNA: TGTGCCATCAGTGAGTCCTCGAAAGGGGGCCAAGAGACCCAGTACTTC. Encoded protein: CAISESSKGGQETQYF.

This clone has only one observation. The chain carries TRBV2 and TRBJ1-4; 7 bases fit TRBD1. The CDR3 extends over 15 amino acids. Trimming removed 0 bases from V and 3 bases from J; junction bases left unmatched: 1. Looked up from germline, CDR1 is SNHLY and CDR2 is FYNNEI. In nucleotides, the CDR3 is TGTGCCAGCAGTGAAGCAGGGGGCTCTAATGAAAAACTGTTTTTT. This encodes CASSEAGGSNEKLFF.

The chain is built from TRBV3-1 (or the pseudogene TRBV3-2) and TRBJ2-1; 9 bases agree with TRBD1. The CDR3 has 14 amino acids. J gave up 7 bases and V 4 bases, and 5 bases lay outside the gene matches. From germline, CDR1 is LGHDT and CDR2 YNNKEL (reference sequence). The CDR3 is CASSLGTGLNEQFF. CDR3 in DNA: TGTGCCAGCAGCCTCGGGACAGGGTTGAATGAGCAGTTCTTC.

This clone has just one count. The chain links TRBV9 to TRBJ2-5, with 9 nucleotides matching TRBD2. CDR1 is SGDLS and CDR2 is YYNGEE in the germline V gene. This CDR3 has 14 amino acids. Germline trimming cut 1 base from V and 5 bases from J; bases unmatched to any gene: 3. The DNA of the CDR3 is TGTGCCAGCAGCGTAACCCTAGCGGGGGAGACCCAGTACTTC. It encodes CASSVTLAGETQYF.

V and J are TRBV6-5 and TRBJ2-1, with 8 bases that match TRBD1. The junction had 1 base not matched to a gene; V was cut back by 6 bases and J by 6 bases. Germline V lookup: CDR1 MNHEY, CDR2 SVGAGI. The CDR3 loop spans 12 amino acids. CDR3 loop: CASSRGPNEQFF. The CDR3, as DNA: TGTGCCAGCAGCAGGGGGCCCAATGAGCAGTTCTTC.

The rearrangement links TRBV19 to TRBJ1-1; D unclear. The CDR3 covers 13 residues. In germline, CDR1 is LNHDA, CDR2 SQIVND (reference sequence). The V and J ends lost 7 bases and 4 bases respectively, with 13 bases between them. The CDR3 protein is CASIPWSGTEAFF. The CDR3 DNA sequence: TGTGCCAGTATTCCTTGGTCCGGCACTGAAGCTTTCTTT.

CDR3 residues: CASSYVREGGTQYF. The CDR3 DNA reads TGTGCCAGCAGTTACGTGCGGGAGGGCGGTACGCAGTATTTT. The gene calls are TRBV6-5 and TRBJ2-3, with 9 bases that match TRBD2. V was pared by 2 bases and J by 8 bases, with 5 bases of the junction left unmatched. The CDR3 is 14 amino acids. CDR1 is MNHEY, CDR2 SVGAGI, per germline.

The chain links TRBV12-3 or TRBV12-4 to TRBJ2-3; TRBD1 aligns across 8 bases. CDR3 size: 12 residues. V dropped 3 bases and J dropped 9; count of bases not matched to a gene: 2. CDR3 bases: TGTGCCAGCAGTTTTGGACAGGGAACGCAGTATTTT. This encodes CASSFGQGTQYF.

The CDR3 sequence is CASSLRGRVNEAFF. The DNA of the CDR3 is TGTGCCAGCAGTTTACGTGGCAGGGTAAATGAAGCTTTCTTT. The gene calls are TRBV27 and TRBJ1-1; D is perhaps TRBD1 (5 bases). Trimming removed 2 bases from V and 7 bases from J, with 14 bases in between. Germline V gene lookup returns CDR1 MNHEY and CDR2 SMNVEV (reference sequence). This CDR3 spans 14 amino acids.

This sequence joins TRBV15 and TRBJ2-1, with 9 bases fitting TRBD2. J was trimmed by 7 bases and V by 8 bases; bases with no gene match: 6. The CDR3 contains 13 residues. CDR1 and CDR2 from the germline V gene are LNHNV and YYDKDF (reference sequence). The CDR3 is CATGPSGKNEQFF. The CDR3 region has the DNA TGTGCCACCGGTCCTAGCGGGAAAAATGAGCAGTTCTTC. Full variable domain (rest looked up from reference TRBV15 and TRBJ2-1): DAMVIQNPRYQVTQFGKPVTLSCSQTLNHNVMYWYQQKSSQAPKLLFHYYDKDFNNEADTPDNFQSRRPNTSFCFLDIRSPGLGDTAMYLCATGPSGKNEQFFGPGTRLTVL.

This chain uses TRBV5-5 with TRBJ1-3; D might be TRBD1 (6 bases). Germline V gene sequence: CDR1 SGHKS, CDR2 YYEKEE (reference sequence). This CDR3 contains 15 residues. V dropped 2 bases and J dropped 4 bases, with 13 bases sitting between them. The CDR3 protein is CASSFDRIPGNTIYF. The DNA for the CDR3 is TGTGCCAGCAGCTTCGACAGGATCCCAGGAAACACCATATATTTT.

The chain couples TRBV7-8 to TRBJ2-4, with D perhaps TRBD1 (5 bases). Germline lookup yields CDR1 SGHVS and CDR2 FQNEAQ. The CDR3 totals 16 residues. The germline V and J ends were trimmed by 1 base and 11 bases, with 21 bases remaining between them. CDR3 region: CASSLGGISAGRFQYF. Written as DNA, the CDR3 is TGTGCCAGCAGCTTAGGTGGCATTTCGGCAGGGCGATTTCAGTACTTC.

The chain recombines TRBV7-8 with TRBJ2-4; tentative D call: TRBD2 (6 bases). Germline lookup yields CDR1 SGHVS and CDR2 FQNEAQ. This CDR3 contains 13 residues. V shed 5 bases and J shed 16 bases, with 21 bases lying between them. The DNA for the CDR3 is TGTGCCAGCAGCCAATCAAGGGGCGGGAAGTATTACTTC. Its translation: CASSQSRGGKYYF.

This clone was recorded a few times. J is TRBJ1-2 and V is TRBV30; no firm D call. CDR1 is GTSNPN and CDR2 is SVGIG in the germline V gene (reference sequence). There are 14 residues in the CDR3. The germline V and J ends were trimmed by 1 base and 4 bases, with 13 bases remaining between them. The DNA of the CDR3 is TGTGCCTGGAGTGGACCAGGCAGCGGCTATGGCTACACCTTC. Amino acid sequence: CAWSGPGSGYGYTF. Drawing the rest from reference TRBV30 and TRBJ1-2, the complete variable domain is SQTIHQWPATLVQPVGSPLSLECTVEGTSNPNLYWYRQAAGRGLQLLFYSVGIGQISSEVPQNLSASRPQDRQFILSSKKLLLSDSGFYLCAWSGPGSGYGYTFGSGTRLTVV.

The chain links TRBV28 to TRBJ1-1; D is possibly TRBD1 (5 bases). CDR1 MDHEN and CDR2 SYDVKM come from the germline V gene. This CDR3 has 16 amino acids. Deletions cut 4 bases from V and 2 bases from J, with 17 bases between. The CDR3 sequence is CASSYPPTGRNTEAFF. As DNA, the CDR3 is TGTGCCAGCAGTTACCCCCCCACAGGCCGAAACACTGAAGCTTTCTTT.

The chain couples TRBV15 to TRBJ1-5, with D tentatively TRBD1 (5 bases). The CDR3 runs 14 residues. V was cut by 0 bases and J by 5 bases, with 8 bases left in between. Germline values: CDR1 LNHNV, CDR2 YYDKDF (reference sequence). The CDR3 spells CATSREWGDQPQHF. The CDR3 nucleotides read TGTGCCACCAGCAGAGAATGGGGCGATCAGCCCCAGCATTTT.

The chain links TRBV28 to TRBJ2-2; TRBD1 matches at 7 bases. CDR3 size: 16 residues. J was trimmed by 0 bases and V by 6 bases; bases with no gene match: 7. CDR1 MDHEN and CDR2 SYDVKM come from the germline V gene. CDR3 sequence: CASSPQGVANTGELFF. The CDR3 nucleotides are TGTGCCAGCAGCCCTCAGGGGGTCGCGAACACCGGGGAGCTGTTTTTT.

The gene calls are TRBV9 and TRBJ2-3; the match to TRBD2 covers 12 bases. J was trimmed by 6 bases and V by 4 bases; bases with no gene match: 12. This CDR3 has 17 residues. From germline, CDR1 is SGDLS and CDR2 YYNGEE. The CDR3 is CASSLRTSGTLGDTQYF. The CDR3 DNA is TGTGCCAGCAGCCTTAGGACTAGCGGGACTCTAGGTGATACGCAGTATTTT.

V and J are TRBV19 and TRBJ2-4, with D tentatively TRBD1 (6 bases). Germline CDR1 is LNHDA and CDR2 is SQIVND (reference sequence). The CDR3 is made up of 15 amino acids. V was pared by 4 bases and J by 1 base, with 11 bases between. Written as DNA, the CDR3 is TGTGCCAGTAGTAGTCAGGGGCAGGCCAAAAACATTCAGTACTTC. Translated, it gives CASSSQGQAKNIQYF.

J is TRBJ1-3 and V is TRBV7-9; weak D call: TRBD1 (6 bases). The CDR3 is 15 amino acids. Germline CDR1 SEHNR, CDR2 FQNEAQ (reference sequence). V dropped 2 bases and J dropped 3 bases, with 11 bases sitting between them. The CDR3 loop reads CASSLPGTHGNTIYF. Here the CDR3 DNA reads TGTGCCAGCAGCTTACCCGGGACACATGGAAACACCATATATTTT.